The 19 T cell receptor beta chains listed next were all sequenced from one sample in a study of response to subunit inactivated influenza vaccine. TCRdb reprocessed the RT-PCR reads via MiXCR and lists one record per CDR3 protein. The sample records 750,000 to 850,000 distinct CDR3 sequences, around 18% being singletons. The sequencing here drew on PBMCs from blood, taken approximately 5 days after vaccination. The receptors derive from a man between 50 and 59 years old who received an inactivated influenza vaccine.

The V and J genes are TRBV3-1 and TRBJ1-1, with 10 bases that match TRBD1. V shed 3 bases, J shed 4 bases, and the junction held 5 bases outside the gene matches. In germline, CDR1 is LGHDT, CDR2 YNNKEL (reference sequence). This CDR3 spans 15 amino acids. CDR3 protein: CASSQWDRGGTEAFF. The CDR3 region has the DNA TGTGCCAGCAGCCAGTGGGACAGGGGTGGCACTGAAGCTTTCTTT.

This clonotype came up a few times. The J gene is TRBJ2-2, the V gene TRBV5-5; D perhaps matches TRBD2 (7 bases). This CDR3 spans 15 amino acids. Trimming removed 3 bases from V and 1 base from J, with 10 bases in between. The germline V gene has CDR1 SGHKS and CDR2 YYEKEE (reference sequence). In DNA, the CDR3 is TGTGCCAGCAGCTGGGGGGGCCAGAACACCGGGGAGCTGTTTTTT. Encoded protein: CASSWGGQNTGELFF. Full variable domain (rest looked up from reference TRBV5-5 and TRBJ2-2): DAGVTQSPTHLIKTRGQQVTLRCSPISGHKSVSWYQQVLGQGPQFIFQYYEKEERGRGNFPDRFSARQFPNYSSELNVNALLLGDSALYLCASSWGGQNTGELFFGEGSRLTVL.

Only one count was recorded for this clonotype. This chain connects TRBV10-3 to TRBJ1-6; 7 nucleotides match TRBD1. Germline CDR1 is ENHRY and CDR2 is SYGVKD. The CDR3 has 14 amino acids. The junction had 5 bases not matched to a gene; V was cut back by 10 bases and J by 2 bases. The CDR3 DNA follows: TGTGCCACATCCGACAGGGCCTATAATTCACCCCTCCACTTT. It yields the protein CATSDRAYNSPLHF.

This clonotype was counted a few times. The genes are TRBV5-6 and TRBJ1-1, with 8 bases aligning to TRBD1. The germline V gene has CDR1 SGHDT and CDR2 YYEEEE. The CDR3 contains 16 residues. With V trimmed by 0 bases and J by 4 bases, 8 bases remained unmatched. CDR3 coding DNA: TGTGCCAGCAGCTTGGCCCAACAGGGGGTCGGCACTGAAGCTTTCTTT. Amino acids: CASSLAQQGVGTEAFF.

The chain links TRBV12-3 or TRBV12-4 to TRBJ2-2; D unresolved. The V end lost 1 base, the J end lost 1 base, and 7 bases lay between the germline ends. The CDR3 sequence is 15 residues long. CDR3 loop: CASSLDQVNTGELFF. CDR3 nucleotide sequence: TGTGCCAGCAGTTTAGATCAGGTGAACACCGGGGAGCTGTTTTTT.

This clonotype was found a few times. The V gene is TRBV20-1, the J gene TRBJ2-7; D perhaps matches TRBD2 (5 bases). The ends were cut back, 0 bases at V and 4 bases at J, with 7 bases in the middle. The germline V gene has CDR1 DFQATT and CDR2 SNEGSKA (reference sequence). This CDR3 region has 12 residues. As DNA, the CDR3 is TGCAGTGCTAGAGAGGGGAGATACGAGCAGTACTTC. Translated, it gives CSAREGRYEQYF.

There are many counts of this clonotype. The V gene is TRBV7-3, the J gene TRBJ2-2, with 9 bases identical to TRBD1. After removal of 5 bases from V and 3 bases from J, the junction contained 10 bases not matched to a gene. CDR3 size: 17 residues. Germline CDR1 and CDR2: SGHTA and FQGTGA. CDR3 protein: CASSLSQGAIYTGELFF. CDR3 in DNA: TGTGCCAGCAGCCTATCACAGGGGGCGATATACACCGGGGAGCTGTTTTTT.

The rearrangement links TRBV3-1 to TRBJ2-7; 8 nucleotides align to TRBD1. The CDR3 totals 16 residues. J lost 6 bases, V lost 1 base, and 11 bases had no gene match. The germline V gene encodes CDR1 LGHDT and CDR2 YNNKEL (reference sequence). This chain's CDR3 is CASSQGTGKIAAEQYF. The CDR3 DNA is TGTGCCAGCAGCCAAGGGACAGGGAAAATTGCGGCCGAGCAGTACTTC.

This chain links TRBV9 with TRBJ2-2, with 10 bases lining up with TRBD2. Germline trimming cut 3 bases from V and 7 bases from J; bases unmatched to any gene: 6. Germline-derived CDR1 and CDR2 are SGDLS and YYNGEE. This CDR3 region has 15 residues. The chain's CDR3 is CASSESSSGGGELFF. The CDR3 DNA sequence: TGTGCCAGCAGCGAATCCTCTAGCGGGGGCGGGGAGCTGTTTTTT.

The chain joins TRBV12-3 or TRBV12-4 to TRBJ1-1; 8 bases agree with TRBD1. J was trimmed by 4 bases and V by 6 bases; bases with no gene match: 7. CDR3 length: 14 residues. The CDR3 protein is CASREDTGGTEAFF. The CDR3, as DNA: TGTGCCAGCAGGGAGGATACAGGGGGCACTGAAGCTTTCTTT.

This chain connects TRBV20-1 to TRBJ1-5, with D tentatively TRBD1 (5 bases). The CDR3 consists of 12 residues. Trimming shortened V by 3 bases and J by 7 bases, and 10 bases separated the two germline ends. Germline V gene data show CDR1 as DFQATT and CDR2 as SNEGSKA (reference sequence). In nucleotides, the CDR3 is TGCAGTGCTAGCCGGAGGGACCAGCCCCAGCATTTT. It codes for CSASRRDQPQHF.

CDR3 coding DNA: TGCAGTGCTAGAGACTCAGACTGGGGATTTGAGCAGTTCTTC. It is translated as CSARDSDWGFEQFF. The V gene is TRBV20-1, the J gene TRBJ2-1; the D is unclear. Trimming shortened V by 0 bases and J by 9 bases, and 15 bases separated the two germline ends. CDR3 length: 14 amino acids. The germline V gene has CDR1 DFQATT and CDR2 SNEGSKA (reference sequence).

This clonotype has more than one count but fewer than ten. This chain joins TRBV7-9 and TRBJ1-2; TRBD1 might be the D (5 bases). The germline gives CDR1 SEHNR, CDR2 FQNEAQ (reference sequence). This CDR3 has 13 residues. V was shortened by 3 bases and J by 8 bases, with 13 bases between the two germline ends. This CDR3 is CASSFLRDEGYTF. CDR3 nucleotides: TGTGCCAGCAGCTTTCTGAGGGACGAGGGCTACACCTTC.

This clonotype was detected ten times or more. This sequence joins TRBV12-3 or TRBV12-4 and TRBJ2-6; tentatively, D is TRBD1 or TRBD2 (5 bases each). The CDR3 has 15 amino acids. Trimming stripped 5 bases from V and 0 bases from J, with 8 bases between. The CDR3 sequence is CASSPGHSGANVLTF. CDR3 sequence (DNA): TGTGCCAGCAGTCCGGGGCACTCTGGGGCCAACGTCCTGACTTTC.

The rearrangement joins TRBV2 to TRBJ2-1; D possibly corresponds to TRBD1 (5 bases). The V end lost 2 bases, the J end lost 1 base, and 9 bases lay between the germline ends. This CDR3 region has 15 residues. From germline, CDR1 is SNHLY and CDR2 FYNNEI. In nucleotides, the CDR3 is TGTGCCAGCAGTGAACAGGGTAATTCCTACAATGAGCAGTTCTTC. It encodes CASSEQGNSYNEQFF.

The chain is built from TRBV5-1 and TRBJ1-2; 7 bases match TRBD1. The CDR3 has 13 residues. Per the germline V gene, CDR1 is SGHRS and CDR2 is YFSETQ. V shed 5 bases, J shed 8 bases, and the junction held 9 bases outside the gene matches. CDR3 in amino acids: CASRPGTADGYTF. The CDR3 region has the DNA TGCGCCAGCAGGCCCGGGACAGCCGACGGCTACACCTTC. Complete variable domain (other parts from reference TRBV5-1 and TRBJ1-2): KAGVTQTPRYLIKTRGQQVTLSCSPISGHRSVSWYQQTPGQGLQFLFEYFSETQRNKGNFPGRFSGRQFSNSRSEMNVSTLELGDSALYLCASRPGTADGYTFGSGTRLTVV.

The gene calls are TRBV28 and TRBJ2-3; 10 bases align to TRBD2. V dropped 8 bases and J dropped 0; count of bases not matched to a gene: 5. Germline V gene lookup returns CDR1 MDHEN and CDR2 SYDVKM. CDR3 size: 15 residues. Here the CDR3 DNA reads TGTGCCAGCCGAAGCGGGGGGGCAAGCACAGATACGCAGTATTTT. Translation: CASRSGGASTDTQYF.

This clonotype was seen repeatedly, ten times or more. This rearrangement joins TRBV11-1 to TRBJ2-3, with unresolved D. V was shortened by 1 base and J by 2 bases, with 4 bases between the two germline ends. Germline assignment: CDR1 SGHAT and CDR2 FQDESV (reference sequence). This CDR3 comprises 13 residues. CDR3: CASSLDFTDTQYF. The CDR3 coding sequence is TGTGCCAGCAGCTTAGACTTCACAGATACGCAGTATTTT.

This chain links TRBV5-5 with TRBJ1-1, with a tentative D call TRBD1 (5 bases). The CDR3 consists of 14 residues. V was cut by 4 bases and J by 1 base, with 11 bases left in between. Germline loops: CDR1 SGHKS, CDR2 YYEKEE (reference sequence). The CDR3 DNA sequence: TGTGCCAGCAGCCACGGGACGGGGAACACTGAAGCTTTCTTT. Translation: CASSHGTGNTEAFF.